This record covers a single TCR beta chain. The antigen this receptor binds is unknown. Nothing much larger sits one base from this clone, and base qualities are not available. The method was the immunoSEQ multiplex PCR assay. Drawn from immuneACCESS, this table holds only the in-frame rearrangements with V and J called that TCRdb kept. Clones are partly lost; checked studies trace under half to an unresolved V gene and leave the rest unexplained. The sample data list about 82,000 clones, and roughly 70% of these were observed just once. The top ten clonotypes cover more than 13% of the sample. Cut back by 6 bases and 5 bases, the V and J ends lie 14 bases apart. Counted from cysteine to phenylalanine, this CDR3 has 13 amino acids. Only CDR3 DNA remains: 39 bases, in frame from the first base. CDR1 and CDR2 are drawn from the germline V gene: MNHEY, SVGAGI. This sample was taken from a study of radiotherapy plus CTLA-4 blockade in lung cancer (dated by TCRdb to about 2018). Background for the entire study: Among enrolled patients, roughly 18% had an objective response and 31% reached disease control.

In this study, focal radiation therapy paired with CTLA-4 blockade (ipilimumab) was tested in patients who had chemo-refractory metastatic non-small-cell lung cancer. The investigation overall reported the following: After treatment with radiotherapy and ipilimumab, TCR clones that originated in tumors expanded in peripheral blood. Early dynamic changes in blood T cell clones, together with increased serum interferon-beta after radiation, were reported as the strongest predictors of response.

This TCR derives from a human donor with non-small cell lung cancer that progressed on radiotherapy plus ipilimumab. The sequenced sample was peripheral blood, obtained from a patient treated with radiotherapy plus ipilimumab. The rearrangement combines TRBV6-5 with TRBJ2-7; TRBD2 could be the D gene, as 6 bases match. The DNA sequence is TGTGCCAGCAGCCGCCTAGCTAGCGACGAGCAGTACTTC. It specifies CASSRLASDEQYF.